The 11 T cell receptor beta chains given below trace back to one sample, sequenced in a study of blood T cell repertoires in COVID-19. The data were produced by immunoSEQ multiplex PCR, yet TCRdb's version contains in-frame clones alone and is incomplete. The table records a few hundred thousand clones, over 70% of them present only once. Input material: peripheral blood. Every receptor here comes from a human donor in a cohort sampled during active COVID-19.

CDR3 loop: CASSRGGGGELFF. The CDR3 coding sequence is TGTGCCAGCAGCCGGGGAGGGGGCGGGGAGCTGTTTTTT. The chain recombines TRBV11-3 with TRBJ2-2, with D possibly being TRBD2 (7 bases). V lost 5 bases and J lost 7, with 11 bases in between. The CDR3 spans 13 residues. The germline gives CDR1 SGHNT, CDR2 YENEEA.

The chain is built from TRBV19 and TRBJ1-4; the D gene is possibly TRBD1 (6 bases). Between the trimmed V and J ends, which lost 4 bases and 7 bases, there was a span of 16 bases. CDR3 length: 15 amino acids. Germline-derived CDR1 and CDR2 are LNHDA and SQIVND (reference sequence). The CDR3 DNA is TGTGCCAGTAGTACAATTGACAGGTGGACTGAAAAACTGTTTTTT. This codes for CASSTIDRWTEKLFF.

V usage is TRBV12-3 or TRBV12-4 and J usage is TRBJ1-1, with D uncertain. The V gene lost 5 bases and the J gene lost 5 bases, with 12 bases spanning the gap. This CDR3 is built from 13 residues. The CDR3 loop is CASSLGGRTEAFF. CDR3 nucleotide sequence: TGTGCCAGCAGTCTCGGAGGGAGGACTGAAGCTTTCTTT.

The rearrangement uses TRBV28 and TRBJ1-6; 7 bases agree with TRBD1. Germline CDR1 is MDHEN and CDR2 is SYDVKM. V dropped 4 bases and J dropped 5; count of bases not matched to a gene: 5. The CDR3 loop spans 15 amino acids. This CDR3 is CASSSGTANNSPLHF. CDR3 DNA: TGTGCCAGCAGTTCCGGGACAGCGAATAATTCACCCCTCCACTTT.

This clone has a handful of counts. V usage is TRBV9 and J usage is TRBJ1-2; 10 bases map to TRBD1. CDR3 length: 14 residues. J lost 6 bases, V lost 4 bases, and 6 bases had no gene match. CDR1 is SGDLS and CDR2 is YYNGEE in the germline V gene. As DNA, the CDR3 is TGTGCCAGCAGCCCCACCGACAGGGGGCATGGCTACACCTTC. Translation: CASSPTDRGHGYTF. Full variable domain (rest looked up from reference TRBV9 and TRBJ1-2): DSGVTQTPKHLITATGQRVTLRCSPRSGDLSVYWYQQSLDQGLQFLIQYYNGEERAKGNILERFSAQQFPDLHSELNLSSLELGDSALYFCASSPTDRGHGYTFGSGTRLTVV.

This chain connects TRBV2 to TRBJ1-5; possibly TRBD1 for D (5 bases). CDR1 and CDR2 (germline): SNHLY, FYNNEI. Trimming cost V 3 bases and J 4 bases, with 10 bases left between them. The CDR3 has 14 amino acids. CDR3 DNA: TGTGCCAGCAGTGACGCCCAGGGAAATCAGCCCCAGCATTTT. Protein sequence: CASSDAQGNQPQHF.

This clone was seen a handful of times. This sequence joins TRBV11-2 and TRBJ1-6; the D is unclear. Germline V gene lookup returns CDR1 SGHAT and CDR2 FQNNGV. This CDR3 has 16 amino acids. The V and J ends lost 5 bases and 0 bases respectively, with 11 bases between them. The DNA of the CDR3 is TGTGCCAGCAGCACCATTGAGAGCTCCTATAATTCACCCCTCCACTTT. It is translated as CASSTIESSYNSPLHF.

V gene TRBV7-2 combines with J gene TRBJ2-7; TRBD2 matches 11 bases. This CDR3 has 14 amino acids. V lost 6 bases to trimming and J lost 7 bases; unmatched junction nucleotides: 8. Germline CDR1 and CDR2: SGHTA and FQGNSA. The DNA for the CDR3 is TGTGCCAGCAGACTTAGCGGGGGGGCCGGGGAGCAGTACTTC. This translates into CASRLSGGAGEQYF. The full variable domain, completed using reference TRBV7-2 and TRBJ2-7, is GAGVSQSPSNKVTEKGKDVELRCDPISGHTALYWYRQSLGQGLEFLIYFQGNSAPDKSGLPSDRFSAERTGGSVSTLTIQRTQQEDSAVYLCASRLSGGAGEQYFGPGTRLTVT.

V is TRBV3-1 (or the pseudogene TRBV3-2) and J is TRBJ2-2; TRBD2 matches 8 bases. Looked up from germline, CDR1 is LGHDT and CDR2 is YNNKEL (reference sequence). After removal of 5 bases from V and 0 bases from J, the junction contained 2 bases not matched to a gene. The CDR3 covers 15 residues. The CDR3 protein is CASSLAGPNTGELFF. As DNA, the CDR3 is TGTGCCAGCAGCTTAGCGGGACCGAACACCGGGGAGCTGTTTTTT.

The CDR3 loop reads CASSLLGETEAFF. As DNA, the CDR3 is TGTGCCAGCAGTTTATTGGGAGAGACTGAAGCTTTCTTT. V gene TRBV12-3 or TRBV12-4 combines with J gene TRBJ1-1, with D unresolved. The V and J ends lost 2 bases and 5 bases respectively, with 9 bases between them. CDR3 length: 13 amino acids.

The rearrangement uses TRBV10-2 and TRBJ2-5; 14 nucleotides agree with TRBD2. This CDR3 comprises 18 residues. Germline V gene lookup returns CDR1 WSHSY and CDR2 SAAADI. V trimming: 2 bases; J trimming: 3 bases; junction bases outside the gene matches: 8. The CDR3 loop reads CASSETLGLAGEKETQYF. CDR3 in DNA: TGCGCCAGCAGTGAGACCTTGGGACTAGCGGGAGAAAAAGAGACCCAGTACTTC.